The sequence of this T cell receptor beta chain was determined in a study of blood T cell repertoires in COVID-19. Whole-study context: Samples of COVID-19 (acute and convalescent) were obtained from the United States, Italy and Spain. T cells, B-cell-depleted T cells, or PBMCs supplied cDNA or gDNA.

Per the study methods: Estimation of nucleated cell counts relied on the amplification of reference gene primers. TCRdb keeps only in-frame clones here, not all; method: immunoSEQ multiplex PCR. V and J calls and clone size are as listed in that table; D and trimming were resolved from the DNA. The sample holds under 250,000 clones; 70% to 80% are singletons and the top ten take around 5.9%. The Seattle patients, enrolled during active infection, were followed longitudinally. Germline V lookup: CDR1 ENHRY, CDR2 SYGVKD. The CDR3 has 14 amino acids. V was pared by 3 bases and J by 7 bases, with 16 bases between.

The clonotype was recovered from a woman in her forties with COVID-19, enrolled during active disease. Source material: peripheral blood. V and J are TRBV10-3 and TRBJ2-7; D is possibly TRBD2 (6 bases). The CDR3 sequence: CAISDGTYQWEQYF. CDR3 sequence (DNA): TGTGCCATCAGTGACGGGACTTACCAATGGGAGCAGTACTTC.